This T cell receptor (beta chain) was profiled in a study of blood T cell repertoires in COVID-19. Background on the study: Acute and convalescent COVID-19 specimens originated in the United States, Italy and Spain. T cells, B-cell-depleted T cells, or PBMCs provided the cDNA or gDNA that served as material.

The repertoire was sequenced with immunoSEQ multiplex PCR; TCRdb's copy has only in-frame clones and lacks some. The sample contains some 60,000 clones, around 82% of which appear only once. Trimming took off 4 bases at V and 6 bases at J, with 14 bases between the two ends. The germline CDR1 and CDR2 sequences are LNHDA and SQIVND (reference sequence). The CDR3 loop spans 14 amino acids. Sequenced: peripheral blood. The gene calls are TRBV19 and TRBJ2-3; either TRBD1 or TRBD2 may fit D (6 bases each). This sequence originates from a man in his 60s with acute or convalescent COVID-19. The CDR3 bases are TGTGCCAGTAGTAAAGAGGGGGGTTCGGATACGCAGTATTTT. Amino acid sequence: CASSKEGGSDTQYF.